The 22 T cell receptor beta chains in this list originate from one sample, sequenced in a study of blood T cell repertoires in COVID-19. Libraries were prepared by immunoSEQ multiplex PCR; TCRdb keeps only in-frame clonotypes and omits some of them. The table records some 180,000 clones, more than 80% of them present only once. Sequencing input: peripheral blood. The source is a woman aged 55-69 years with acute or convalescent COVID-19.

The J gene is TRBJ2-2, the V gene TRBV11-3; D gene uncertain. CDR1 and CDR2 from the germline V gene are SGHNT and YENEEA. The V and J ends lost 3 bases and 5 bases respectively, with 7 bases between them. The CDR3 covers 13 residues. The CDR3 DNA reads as TGTGCCAGCAGCTTCGTTCGGACCGGGGAGCTGTTTTTT. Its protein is CASSFVRTGELFF.

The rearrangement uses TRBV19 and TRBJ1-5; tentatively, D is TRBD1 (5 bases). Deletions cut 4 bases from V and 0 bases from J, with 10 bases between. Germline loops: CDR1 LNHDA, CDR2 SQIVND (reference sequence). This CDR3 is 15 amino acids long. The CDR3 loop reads CASSTGGASNQPQHF. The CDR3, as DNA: TGTGCCAGTAGTACGGGGGGAGCTAGCAATCAGCCCCAGCATTTT.

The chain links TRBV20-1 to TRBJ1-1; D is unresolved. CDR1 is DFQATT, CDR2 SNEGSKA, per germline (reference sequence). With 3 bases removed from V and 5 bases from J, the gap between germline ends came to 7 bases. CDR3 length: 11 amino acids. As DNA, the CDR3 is TGCAGTGCTAGTCCTCTGACTGAAGCTTTCTTT. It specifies CSASPLTEAFF.

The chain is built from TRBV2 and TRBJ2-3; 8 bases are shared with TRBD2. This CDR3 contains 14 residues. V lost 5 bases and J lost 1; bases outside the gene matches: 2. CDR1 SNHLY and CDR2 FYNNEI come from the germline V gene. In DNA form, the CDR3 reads TGTGCCAGCAGTATTAGCGGGGGCACAGATACGCAGTATTTT. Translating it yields CASSISGGTDTQYF. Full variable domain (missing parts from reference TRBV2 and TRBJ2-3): EPEVTQTPSHQVTQMGQEVILRCVPISNHLYFYWYRQILGQKVEFLVSFYNNEISEKSEIFDDQFSVERPDGSNFTLKIRSTKLEDSAMYFCASSISGGTDTQYFGPGTRLTVL.

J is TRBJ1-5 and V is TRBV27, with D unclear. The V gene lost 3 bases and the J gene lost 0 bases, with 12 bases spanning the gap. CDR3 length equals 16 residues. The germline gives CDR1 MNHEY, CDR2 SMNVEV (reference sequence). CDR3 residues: CASSFEVENSNQPQHF. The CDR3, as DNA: TGTGCCAGCAGTTTTGAGGTGGAAAATAGCAATCAGCCCCAGCATTTT.

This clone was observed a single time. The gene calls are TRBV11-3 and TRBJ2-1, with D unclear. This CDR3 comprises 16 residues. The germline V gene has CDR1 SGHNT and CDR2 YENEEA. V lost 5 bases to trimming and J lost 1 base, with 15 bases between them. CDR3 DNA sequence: TGTGCCAGCAGCCCCGGTCCGCTATCGTCCTACAATGAGCAGTTCTTC. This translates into CASSPGPLSSYNEQFF.

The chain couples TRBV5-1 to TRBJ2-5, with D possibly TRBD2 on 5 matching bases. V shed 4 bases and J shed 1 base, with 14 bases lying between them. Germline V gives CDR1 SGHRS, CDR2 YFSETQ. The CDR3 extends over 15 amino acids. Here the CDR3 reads CASSRIWAGQETQYF. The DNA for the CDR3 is TGCGCCAGCAGCCGTATTTGGGCGGGCCAAGAGACCCAGTACTTC.

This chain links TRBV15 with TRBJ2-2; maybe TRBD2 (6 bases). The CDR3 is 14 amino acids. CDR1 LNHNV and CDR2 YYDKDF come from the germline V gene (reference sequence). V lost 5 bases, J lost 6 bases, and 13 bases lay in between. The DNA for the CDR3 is TGTGCCACCAGCGGAAGGACTAAGCCCGGGGAGCTGTTTTTT. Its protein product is CATSGRTKPGELFF.

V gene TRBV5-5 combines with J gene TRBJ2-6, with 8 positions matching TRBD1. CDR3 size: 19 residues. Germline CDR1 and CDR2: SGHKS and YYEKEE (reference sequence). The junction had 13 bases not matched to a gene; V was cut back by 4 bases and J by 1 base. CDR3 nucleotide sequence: TGTGCCAGCAGCCCTCTAGCCCAGGGGGCAGGATCTGGGGCCAACGTCCTGACTTTC. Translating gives CASSPLAQGAGSGANVLTF.

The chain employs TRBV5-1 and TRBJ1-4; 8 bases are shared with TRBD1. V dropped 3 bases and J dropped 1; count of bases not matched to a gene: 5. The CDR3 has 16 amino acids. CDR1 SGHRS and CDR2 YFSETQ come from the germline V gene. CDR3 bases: TGCGCCAGCAGCTACGGGACAGGCGTAACTAATGAAAAACTGTTTTTT. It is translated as CASSYGTGVTNEKLFF. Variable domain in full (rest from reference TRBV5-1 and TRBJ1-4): KAGVTQTPRYLIKTRGQQVTLSCSPISGHRSVSWYQQTPGQGLQFLFEYFSETQRNKGNFPGRFSGRQFSNSRSEMNVSTLELGDSALYLCASSYGTGVTNEKLFFGSGTQLSVL.

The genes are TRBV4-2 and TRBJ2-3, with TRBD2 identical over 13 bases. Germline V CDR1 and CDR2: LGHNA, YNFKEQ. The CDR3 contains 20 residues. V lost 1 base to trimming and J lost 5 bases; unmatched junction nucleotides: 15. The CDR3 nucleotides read TGTGCCAGCAGCCAAGCAAACGTGAGACTAGCGGGAGGCGGTAGAGATACGCAGTATTTT. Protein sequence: CASSQANVRLAGGGRDTQYF.

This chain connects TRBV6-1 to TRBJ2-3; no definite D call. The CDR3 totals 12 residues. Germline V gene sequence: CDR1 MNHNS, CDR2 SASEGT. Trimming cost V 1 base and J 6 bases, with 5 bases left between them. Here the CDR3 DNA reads TGTGCCAGCAGTGAAGGAGTTGATACGCAGTATTTT. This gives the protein CASSEGVDTQYF.

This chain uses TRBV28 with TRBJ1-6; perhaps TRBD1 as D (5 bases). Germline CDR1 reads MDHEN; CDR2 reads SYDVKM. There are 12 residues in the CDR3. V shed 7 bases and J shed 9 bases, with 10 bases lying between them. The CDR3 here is CASTLRASPLHF. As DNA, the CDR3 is TGTGCCAGCACACTCAGGGCTTCACCCCTCCACTTT.

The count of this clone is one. CDR3 bases: TGTGCCAGCAGCTTAACTGTGCCCGGGGAGCTGTTTTTT. It yields the protein CASSLTVPGELFF. V gene TRBV7-9 combines with J gene TRBJ2-2; D gene ambiguous. Germline V CDR1 and CDR2: SEHNR, FQNEAQ (reference sequence). CDR3 size: 13 residues. V was shortened by 2 bases and J by 6 bases, with 7 bases between the two germline ends.

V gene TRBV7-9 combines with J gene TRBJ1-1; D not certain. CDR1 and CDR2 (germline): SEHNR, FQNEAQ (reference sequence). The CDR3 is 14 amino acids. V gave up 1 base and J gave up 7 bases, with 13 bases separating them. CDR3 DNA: TGTGCCAGCAGCTTAGGAGGGAAGGTGGATGAAGCTTTCTTT. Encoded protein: CASSLGGKVDEAFF.

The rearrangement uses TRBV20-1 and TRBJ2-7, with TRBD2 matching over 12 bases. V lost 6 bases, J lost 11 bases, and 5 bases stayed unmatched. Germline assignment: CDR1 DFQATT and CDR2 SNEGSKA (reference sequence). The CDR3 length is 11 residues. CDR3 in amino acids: CSAKASGREYF. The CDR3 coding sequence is TGCAGTGCAAAGGCTAGCGGGAGGGAGTACTTC.

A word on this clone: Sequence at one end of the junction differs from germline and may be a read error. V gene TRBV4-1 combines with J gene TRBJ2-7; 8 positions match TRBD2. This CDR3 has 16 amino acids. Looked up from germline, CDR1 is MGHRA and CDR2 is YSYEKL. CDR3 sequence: CASSQDGAGGSFEQYF. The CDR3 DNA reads TGCGCCAGCAGCCAAGATGGGGCGGGAGGATCCTTCGAGCAGTACTTC.

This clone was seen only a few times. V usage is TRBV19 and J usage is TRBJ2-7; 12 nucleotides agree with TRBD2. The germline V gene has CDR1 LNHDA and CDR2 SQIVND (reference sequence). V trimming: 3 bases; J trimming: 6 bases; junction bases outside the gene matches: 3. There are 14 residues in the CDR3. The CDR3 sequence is CASSMALAGGEQYF. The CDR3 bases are TGTGCCAGTAGTATGGCACTAGCGGGAGGCGAGCAGTACTTC.

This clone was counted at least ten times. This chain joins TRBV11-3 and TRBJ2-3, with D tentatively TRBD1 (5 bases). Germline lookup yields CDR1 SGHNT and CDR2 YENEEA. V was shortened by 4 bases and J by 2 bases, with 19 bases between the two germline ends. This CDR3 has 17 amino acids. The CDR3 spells CASSYQLVQGNTDTQYF. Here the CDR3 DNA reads TGTGCCAGCAGCTACCAACTTGTGCAGGGAAACACAGATACGCAGTATTTT.

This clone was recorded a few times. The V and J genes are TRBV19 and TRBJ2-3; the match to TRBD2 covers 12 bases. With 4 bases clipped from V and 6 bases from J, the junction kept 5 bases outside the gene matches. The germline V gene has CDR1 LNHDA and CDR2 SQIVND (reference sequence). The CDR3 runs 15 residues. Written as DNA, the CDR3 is TGTGCCAGTAGTAGGACTAGCGGGATGTTGGATACGCAGTATTTT. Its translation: CASSRTSGMLDTQYF.

CDR3 sequence (DNA): TGTGCCAGCAGGACAGGGCTCTACGAGCAGTACTTC. Translated, it gives CASRTGLYEQYF. The chain combines TRBV28 with TRBJ2-7, with 7 bases matching TRBD1. V gave up 6 bases and J gave up 3 bases; unmatched junction bases: 2. CDR3 length: 12 amino acids. Germline V gene data show CDR1 as MDHEN and CDR2 as SYDVKM.

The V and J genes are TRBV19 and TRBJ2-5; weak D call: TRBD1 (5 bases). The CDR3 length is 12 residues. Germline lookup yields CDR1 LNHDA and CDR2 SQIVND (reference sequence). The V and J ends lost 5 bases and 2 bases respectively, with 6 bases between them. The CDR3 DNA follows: TGTGCCAGTAGTTACAGGCAAGAGACCCAGTACTTC. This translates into CASSYRQETQYF. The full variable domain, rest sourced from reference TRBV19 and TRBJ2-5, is DGGITQSPKYLFRKEGQNVTLSCEQNLNHDAMYWYRQDPGQGLRLIYYSQIVNDFQKGDIAEGYSVSREKKESFPLTVTSAQKNPTAFYLCASSYRQETQYFGPGTRLLVL.